These 21 T cell receptor beta chains originate from one sample sequenced in a study of cytomegalovirus exposure and HLA in healthy donors (dated by TCRdb to about 2017). Libraries were made using the immunoSEQ multiplex PCR assay. Not all clones reach the TCRdb copy of this immuneACCESS table, which keeps in-frame sequences only. Checked studies attribute under half of the gap to unresolved V genes and leave the rest unexplained. Here the sample has more than 110,000 clones; 94% occur a single time. The ten biggest clones cover approximately 1.8% of the sample. The sample consisted of PBMCs. Receptors originate from a man between 18 and 35 years old in good health and CMV-seropositive.

The genes are TRBV6-4 and TRBJ2-1, with a tentative D call TRBD2 (5 bases). There are 13 residues in the CDR3. The V and J ends lost 0 bases and 7 bases respectively, with 7 bases between them. The germline V gene has CDR1 MRHNA and CDR2 SNTAGT. As DNA, the CDR3 is TGTGCCAGCAGTGACTCTCGGGGAAATGAGCAGTTCTTC. This encodes CASSDSRGNEQFF.

As concerns this clone: This same CDR3 is encoded by further DNA sequences in the sample. V usage is TRBV9 and J usage is TRBJ1-1, with a tentative D call TRBD1 (6 bases). CDR1 is SGDLS and CDR2 is YYNGEE in the germline V gene. This CDR3 region has 13 residues. V shed 5 bases and J shed 2 bases, with 10 bases lying between them. CDR3 sequence (DNA): TGTGCCAGCAGTACAGGGTTAAACACTGAAGCTTTCTTT. This encodes CASSTGLNTEAFF.

The chain carries TRBV7-9 and TRBJ1-3; 7 bases are shared with TRBD1. The CDR3 spans 14 residues. The V gene end was trimmed by 5 bases and the J gene end by 4 bases; junction bases not matched to a gene: 5. In germline, CDR1 is SEHNR, CDR2 FQNEAQ (reference sequence). CDR3: CASSTKGGGNTIYF. CDR3 in DNA: TGTGCCAGCAGCACGAAAGGGGGCGGAAACACCATATATTTT.

This chain connects TRBV5-4 to TRBJ1-5; the D is unclear. The germline V gene encodes CDR1 SGHNT and CDR2 YYREEE (reference sequence). The V end was cut by 4 bases, the J end by 3 bases, with 11 bases between. This CDR3 is built from 14 residues. The CDR3: CASSPDGVNQPQHF. The CDR3 DNA is TGTGCCAGCAGCCCAGACGGAGTCAATCAGCCCCAGCATTTT.

The chain couples TRBV6-4 to TRBJ1-1, with TRBD1 as a possible D gene (6 bases). Trimming took 0 bases from V and 6 from J, leaving 26 bases between them. Germline V lookup: CDR1 MRHNA, CDR2 SNTAGT. The CDR3 is made up of 19 amino acids. The CDR3 nucleotides read TGTGCCAGCAGTGACTCATCCTCGGAACACAGGGCCTGGGGCGCTGAAGCTTTCTTT. Amino acids: CASSDSSSEHRAWGAEAFF.

V and J are TRBV5-1 and TRBJ2-7; D gene unclear. Germline V gives CDR1 SGHRS, CDR2 YFSETQ. Trimming took off 0 bases at V and 2 bases at J, with 9 bases between the two ends. The CDR3 covers 14 residues. CDR3 nucleotide sequence: TGCGCCAGCAGCTTGGAGCTGGTCCCCTACGAGCAGTACTTC. As protein: CASSLELVPYEQYF.

The gene calls are TRBV5-1 and TRBJ1-3; no clear D gene. The CDR3 loop spans 14 amino acids. The germline CDR1 and CDR2 sequences are SGHRS and YFSETQ. The V gene lost 4 bases and the J gene lost 2 bases, with 10 bases spanning the gap. The DNA for the CDR3 is TGCGCCAGCAGCACCGGAGGAACTGGAAACACCATATATTTT. Its protein is CASSTGGTGNTIYF.

Turning to this clone: Other DNA sequences in the sample encode the same CDR3. The rearrangement links TRBV27 to TRBJ2-3; the D gene is possibly TRBD2 (6 bases). The CDR3 is 13 amino acids. CDR1 is MNHEY, CDR2 SMNVEV, per germline (reference sequence). Trimming shortened V by 6 bases and J by 3 bases, and 10 bases separated the two germline ends. The chain's CDR3 is CASSLGGTDTQYF. CDR3 bases: TGTGCCAGCAGCCTGGGGGGAACAGATACGCAGTATTTT.

The CDR3 protein is CASSQGRREQYF. The CDR3 DNA reads as TGTGCCAGCAGCCAAGGGAGGCGCGAGCAGTACTTC. This sequence joins TRBV16 and TRBJ2-7; D may be TRBD2 (6 bases). The V and J ends lost 2 bases and 6 bases respectively, with 8 bases between them. CDR1 and CDR2 from the germline V gene are KGHSY and FQNENV. This CDR3 spans 12 amino acids.

V usage is TRBV5-1 and J usage is TRBJ2-6; D is perhaps TRBD1 (6 bases). Germline CDR1 reads SGHRS; CDR2 reads YFSETQ. There are 18 residues in the CDR3. The V end lost 2 bases, the J end lost 4 bases, and 19 bases lay between the germline ends. The CDR3 spells CASSFLRGNLFGANVLTF. The CDR3 coding sequence is TGCGCCAGCAGCTTTTTGAGGGGGAACCTCTTCGGGGCCAACGTCCTGACTTTC. The full variable domain, with the rest looked up from reference TRBV5-1 and TRBJ2-6, is KAGVTQTPRYLIKTRGQQVTLSCSPISGHRSVSWYQQTPGQGLQFLFEYFSETQRNKGNFPGRFSGRQFSNSRSEMNVSTLELGDSALYLCASSFLRGNLFGANVLTFGAGSRLTVL.

This clone appeared a single time. The chain recombines TRBV7-2 with TRBJ1-2; 11 bases fit TRBD1. The CDR3 consists of 14 residues. CDR1 and CDR2 from the germline V gene are SGHTA and FQGNSA. V lost 5 bases to trimming and J lost 7 bases; unmatched junction nucleotides: 6. CDR3 DNA sequence: TGTGCCAGCAGCCCGCGGACAGGGGGCGGTGGCTACACCTTC. Its translation is CASSPRTGGGGYTF.

The V call is TRBV27, the J call TRBJ1-1, with 8 bases that match TRBD1. Germline values: CDR1 MNHEY, CDR2 SMNVEV (reference sequence). The CDR3 sequence is 15 residues long. V lost 0 bases and J lost 1; bases outside the gene matches: 1. CDR3 nucleotides: TGTGCCAGCAGTTTATCTCAGGGGGCGAACACTGAAGCTTTCTTT. Translated: CASSLSQGANTEAFF.

V usage is TRBV6-1 and J usage is TRBJ2-2; 8 bases agree with TRBD1. Germline values: CDR1 MNHNS, CDR2 SASEGT. The CDR3 runs 15 residues. The V gene end was trimmed by 3 bases and the J gene end by 5 bases; junction bases not matched to a gene: 5. CDR3 sequence (DNA): TGTGCCAGCAGTGAGTCCCGGACAGGGACCGGGGAGCTGTTTTTT. Protein product: CASSESRTGTGELFF.

This rearrangement joins TRBV11-1 to TRBJ1-5; D is perhaps TRBD1 (5 bases). CDR1 SGHAT and CDR2 FQDESV come from the germline V gene (reference sequence). Trimming took 4 bases from V and 3 from J, leaving 10 bases between them. This CDR3 has 14 amino acids. The CDR3 coding sequence is TGTGCCAGCAGCTCAGACAGCTACAATCAGCCCCAGCATTTT. Translating gives CASSSDSYNQPQHF.

V gene TRBV5-1 combines with J gene TRBJ1-2, with D tentatively TRBD1 (6 bases). Germline V CDR1 and CDR2: SGHRS, YFSETQ. With 0 bases removed from V and 6 bases from J, the gap between germline ends came to 12 bases. The CDR3 loop spans 14 amino acids. CDR3: CASSLVTGSDGYTF. In DNA form, the CDR3 reads TGCGCCAGCAGCTTGGTTACAGGGTCGGATGGCTACACCTTC. Full variable domain (missing parts from reference TRBV5-1 and TRBJ1-2): KAGVTQTPRYLIKTRGQQVTLSCSPISGHRSVSWYQQTPGQGLQFLFEYFSETQRNKGNFPGRFSGRQFSNSRSEMNVSTLELGDSALYLCASSLVTGSDGYTFGSGTRLTVV.

The chain links TRBV6-6 to TRBJ2-1; 10 nucleotides align to TRBD2. The CDR3 is 16 amino acids. CDR1 is MNHNY and CDR2 is SVGAGI in the germline V gene (reference sequence). V lost 5 bases and J lost 1; bases outside the gene matches: 5. The CDR3 coding sequence is TGTGCCAGCAGTAAGTCTAGCGGGAGTTCCTACAATGAGCAGTTCTTC. Residues: CASSKSSGSSYNEQFF.

This clone has only one observation. This chain links TRBV4-2 with TRBJ1-3; no clear D. Looked up from germline, CDR1 is LGHNA and CDR2 is YNFKEQ. The CDR3 extends over 17 amino acids. The ends were cut back, 0 bases at V and 0 bases at J, with 12 bases in the middle. In DNA, the CDR3 is TGTGCCAGCAGCCAAGATGGGGAGGCCGACTCTGGAAACACCATATATTTT. Encoded protein: CASSQDGEADSGNTIYF.

The gene calls are TRBV4-2 and TRBJ2-3; TRBD2 matches at 12 bases. V lost 1 base, J lost 3 bases, and 14 bases stayed unmatched. Germline V gene data show CDR1 as LGHNA and CDR2 as YNFKEQ. CDR3 length: 20 residues. The chain's CDR3 is CASSQGLAGGIKFWTDTQYF. The CDR3 nucleotides are TGTGCCAGCAGCCAAGGGCTAGCGGGAGGGATTAAGTTCTGGACAGATACGCAGTATTTT.

As DNA, the CDR3 is TGTGCCAGCAGTCTGACAGGGGGTTACAACGAGCAGTACTTC. Translation gives CASSLTGGYNEQYF. The chain is built from TRBV27 and TRBJ2-7; 9 bases agree with TRBD1. V lost 5 bases, J lost 5 bases, and 7 bases stayed unmatched. The CDR3 contains 14 residues. Germline values: CDR1 MNHEY, CDR2 SMNVEV (reference sequence).

The rearrangement joins TRBV10-3 to TRBJ2-7; 9 positions agree with TRBD1. V dropped 4 bases and J dropped 4; count of bases not matched to a gene: 11. The V gene's germline CDR1 is ENHRY and CDR2 SYGVKD. This CDR3 region has 16 residues. The CDR3 loop reads CAISVITGTGLYEQYF. Here the CDR3 DNA reads TGTGCCATCAGTGTAATTACCGGGACAGGGTTGTACGAGCAGTACTTC.

The genes are TRBV7-6 and TRBJ1-4; D is possibly TRBD1 (5 bases). Germline V CDR1 and CDR2: SGHVS, FNYEAQ. V was trimmed by 0 bases and J by 8 bases, leaving 7 bases between them. The CDR3 totals 13 residues. The CDR3 is CASSLAGAEKLFF. Here the CDR3 DNA reads TGTGCCAGCAGCTTAGCTGGGGCCGAAAAACTGTTTTTT.